This T cell receptor beta chain originates from a study of blood T cell repertoires in COVID-19. The CDR3 sequence is 16 residues long. Some clones are missing from TCRdb's copy, which holds only in-frame ones; the method was immunoSEQ multiplex PCR. The profile shows about 130,000 clones, roughly 90% of them singletons. This clone has just a few counts. The sample taken for sequencing was peripheral blood. The clonotype comes from a man aged 55 to 70 with COVID-19, enrolled during active disease. This sequence joins TRBV21-1 and TRBJ2-4; TRBD1 was called by the table and not checked on the DNA. TRBV21-1 is labeled a pseudogene. The CDR3: CASSFYPGQGKNIQYF. In DNA form, the CDR3 reads TGTGCCAGCAGCTTCTACCCGGGACAGGGGAAAAACATTCAGTACTTC.